This TCR beta chain stems from a study of T cells in Graves' hyperthyroidism and ophthalmopathy. Germline CDR1 is LNHDA and CDR2 is SQIVND (reference sequence). Trimming took off 1 base at V and 0 bases at J, with 24 bases between the two ends. The CDR3 consists of 20 residues. It was RNA transcripts that yielded the amplified TCR beta CDR3 regions. The TCR CDR3 first-round RT-PCR relied on the HTBI primer set. TCRdb independently ran MiXCR on the multiplex PCR reads; one entry per CDR3 protein. Seen here are more than 600,000 distinct CDR3 sequences, around 15% observed once, and the top ten hold around 7.7%. The diagnostic basis comprised clinical symptoms, serum thyroxine and TRAb, thyroid ultrasound and orbital computed tomography.

The V call is TRBV19, the J call TRBJ1-1; TRBD1 is a possible D gene (6 bases). This clonotype was obtained from a man younger than 35 with Graves' hyperthyroidism. Sequenced input: blood. CDR3 amino acids: CASSIATGPNYGNMNTEAFF. In nucleotides, the CDR3 is TGTGCCAGTAGTATAGCAACAGGGCCGAATTACGGTAACATGAACACTGAAGCTTTCTTT.